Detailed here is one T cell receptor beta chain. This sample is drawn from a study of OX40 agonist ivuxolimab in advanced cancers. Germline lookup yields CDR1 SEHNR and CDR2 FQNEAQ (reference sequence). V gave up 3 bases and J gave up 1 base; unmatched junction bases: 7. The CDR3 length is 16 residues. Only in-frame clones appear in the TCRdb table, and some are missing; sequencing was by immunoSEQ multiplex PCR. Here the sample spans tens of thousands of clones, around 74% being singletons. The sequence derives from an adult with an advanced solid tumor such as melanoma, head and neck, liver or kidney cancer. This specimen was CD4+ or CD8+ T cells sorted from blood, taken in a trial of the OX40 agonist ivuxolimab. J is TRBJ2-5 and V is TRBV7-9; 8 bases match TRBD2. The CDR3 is CASSFRTSHSQETQYF. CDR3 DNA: TGTGCCAGCAGCTTCCGGACTAGCCATAGCCAAGAGACCCAGTACTTC. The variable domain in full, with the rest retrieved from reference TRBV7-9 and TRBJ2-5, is DTGVSQNPRHKITKRGQNVTFRCDPISEHNRLYWYRQTLGQGPEFLTYFQNEAQLEKSRLLSDRFSAERPKGSFSTLEIQRTEQGDSAMYLCASSFRTSHSQETQYFGPGTRLLVL.